Listed below are T cell receptor beta chains from one sample, sequenced in a study of blood T cell repertoires in COVID-19. The protocol was immunoSEQ multiplex PCR, while the TCRdb copy is restricted to in-frame clones and leaves out a portion. The data contain fewer than 85,000 clones, around 81% of them singletons. Sequenced material: peripheral blood. The receptors derive from a human donor in a cohort sampled during active COVID-19. The CDR3 runs from the conserved cysteine through the conserved F or W. D genes are given only for firm matches. The listing skips clone size in some rows; elsewhere it reads once, few, many or a size class.

v_call: TRBV7-2
j_call: TRBJ1-1
d_call: NA
clone_size: NA
cdr3_nt: TGTGCCAGCAGCTTAGACAGGGTACCTTTCTTT
cdr3_aa: CASSLDRVPFF

v_call: TRBV5-1
j_call: TRBJ2-2
d_call: TRBD2
clone_size: NA
cdr3_nt: TGCGCCAGCAGCTCCGGGACTAGCGGGGGCACCGGGGAGCTGTTTTTT
cdr3_aa: CASSSGTSGGTGELFF

v_call: TRBV5-1
j_call: TRBJ2-5
d_call: NA
clone_size: NA
cdr3_nt: TGCGCCAGCAGCTTGTATGGCCAGGGAGAGACCCAGTACTTC
cdr3_aa: CASSLYGQGETQYF

v_call: TRBV3-1/TRBV3-2
j_call: TRBJ1-1
d_call: NA
clone_size: NA
cdr3_nt: TGTGCCAGCAGCACCCAACAGACGAACACTGAAGCTTTCTTT
cdr3_aa: CASSTQQTNTEAFF

v_call: TRBV6-5
j_call: TRBJ2-4
d_call: NA
clone_size: NA
cdr3_nt: TGTGCCAGCGGAACGGGAGCATTAGCCAAAAACATTCAGTACTTC
cdr3_aa: CASGTGALAKNIQYF

v_call: TRBV18
j_call: TRBJ2-3
d_call: NA
clone_size: NA
cdr3_nt: TGTGCCAGCTCACCACTCTCCAGGGCCCCAGATACGCAGTATTTT
cdr3_aa: CASSPLSRAPDTQYF

v_call: TRBV5-4
j_call: TRBJ2-7
d_call: NA
clone_size: few
cdr3_nt: TGTGCCAGCAGCTTGTCAGGTGCCTACGAGCAGTACTTC
cdr3_aa: CASSLSGAYEQYF

v_call: TRBV4-2
j_call: TRBJ2-7
d_call: NA
clone_size: NA
cdr3_nt: TGTGCCAGCAGCCAGGGATGGACTGGATACGAGCAGTACTTC
cdr3_aa: CASSQGWTGYEQYF

v_call: TRBV19
j_call: TRBJ1-5
d_call: NA
clone_size: NA
cdr3_nt: TGTGCCAGTAGTATCCTCCGGACATTACGCGTCAATCAGCCCCAGCATTTT
cdr3_aa: CASSILRTLRVNQPQHF

v_call: TRBV7-8
j_call: TRBJ1-4
d_call: TRBD1
clone_size: NA
cdr3_nt: TGTGCCAGCAATCAACAGGGGTATAATGAAAAACTGTTTTTT
cdr3_aa: CASNQQGYNEKLFF

v_call: TRBV7-9
j_call: TRBJ2-2
d_call: TRBD2
clone_size: NA
cdr3_nt: TGTGCCAGCAGCTTACGCCCCGGGACTAGGAGGGCCGGGGAGCTGTTTTTT
cdr3_aa: CASSLRPGTRRAGELFF

v_call: TRBV12-1
j_call: TRBJ1-2
d_call: NA
clone_size: few
cdr3_nt: TGTGCCAGCAGCTCCAGACAGGGTCGAGACATCTATGGCTACACCTTC
cdr3_aa: CASSSRQGRDIYGYTF

v_call: TRBV10-2
j_call: TRBJ2-1
d_call: NA
clone_size: NA
cdr3_nt: TGCGCCAGCAGCTACCTCAGGCCGAGCTCCTACAATGAGCAGTTCTTC
cdr3_aa: CASSYLRPSSYNEQFF

v_call: TRBV6-5
j_call: TRBJ1-1
d_call: NA
clone_size: NA
cdr3_nt: TGTGCCAGCAGTACCCACAGTGGTGAAGCTTTCTTT
cdr3_aa: CASSTHSGEAFF

v_call: TRBV24-1
j_call: TRBJ2-1
d_call: NA
clone_size: NA
cdr3_nt: TGTGCCACCAGTGACCAAGATACCGGACAAGGAAAGAATGAGCAGTTCTTC
cdr3_aa: CATSDQDTGQGKNEQFF

v_call: TRBV7-3
j_call: TRBJ2-3
d_call: TRBD2
clone_size: NA
cdr3_nt: TGTGCCAGCAGCACCGGTTCTAGCGGGTTCACAGATACGCAGTATTTT
cdr3_aa: CASSTGSSGFTDTQYF

v_call: TRBV5-1
j_call: TRBJ2-7
d_call: NA
clone_size: NA
cdr3_nt: TGCGCCAGCAGCTTGAACAGGGCTGCCTACGAGCAGTACTTC
cdr3_aa: CASSLNRAAYEQYF

v_call: TRBV5-1
j_call: TRBJ1-1
d_call: TRBD1
clone_size: NA
cdr3_nt: TGCGCCAGCAGCTCCACAGGGGGCGTAGGAACTGAAGCTTTCTTT
cdr3_aa: CASSSTGGVGTEAFF

v_call: TRBV4-2
j_call: TRBJ2-2
d_call: TRBD2
clone_size: many
cdr3_nt: TGTGCCAGCAGCCAAGATCTGGGACAGGGAGGACTAGCGGGGAGCACCGGGGAGCTGTTTTTT
cdr3_aa: CASSQDLGQGGLAGSTGELFF

v_call: TRBV6-5
j_call: TRBJ1-1
d_call: NA
clone_size: NA
cdr3_nt: TGTGCCAGCACCGGGGGTCCCTCGGGCACTGAAGCTTTCTTT
cdr3_aa: CASTGGPSGTEAFF

v_call: TRBV5-5
j_call: TRBJ2-7
d_call: TRBD1
clone_size: NA
cdr3_nt: TGTGCCAGCAGACCGAGACAGGGATTAACCTACGAGCAGTACTTC
cdr3_aa: CASRPRQGLTYEQYF

v_call: TRBV6-5
j_call: TRBJ1-3
d_call: NA
clone_size: NA
cdr3_nt: TGTGCCAGCAGTTACTCACAGGGCGGGAGTGGAAACACCATATATTTT
cdr3_aa: CASSYSQGGSGNTIYF

v_call: TRBV24-1
j_call: TRBJ1-5
d_call: NA
clone_size: NA
cdr3_nt: TGTGCCACCAGTGCTAAGGACATTTATCAGCCCCAGCATTTT
cdr3_aa: CATSAKDIYQPQHF

v_call: TRBV18
j_call: TRBJ1-2
d_call: TRBD1
clone_size: NA
cdr3_nt: TGTGCCAGCTCACCACGGGACAGGGTTGGAGCTAACTATGGCTACACCTTC
cdr3_aa: CASSPRDRVGANYGYTF

v_call: TRBV5-4
j_call: TRBJ1-4
d_call: TRBD1
clone_size: many
cdr3_nt: TGTGCCAGCAGCTATGGGGACAGGGCGAATGAAAAACTGTTTTTT
cdr3_aa: CASSYGDRANEKLFF

v_call: TRBV11-2
j_call: TRBJ1-5
d_call: NA
clone_size: NA
cdr3_nt: TGTGCCAGCAGCTTAGACAGGGGAGGGGGTCAGCCCCAGCATTTT
cdr3_aa: CASSLDRGGGQPQHF

v_call: TRBV29-1
j_call: TRBJ2-1
d_call: TRBD2
clone_size: few
cdr3_nt: TGCAGCGTTGTTTTAGCGGGGTTCGATGAGCAGTTCTTC
cdr3_aa: CSVVLAGFDEQFF

v_call: TRBV28
j_call: TRBJ1-5
d_call: NA
clone_size: NA
cdr3_nt: TGTGCCAGCAGCGGGGGGAGTTGGGACAATCAGCCCCAGCATTTT
cdr3_aa: CASSGGSWDNQPQHF

v_call: TRBV5-1
j_call: TRBJ2-2
d_call: NA
clone_size: NA
cdr3_nt: TGCGCCAGCAGCAAAAAGTTGGACAGGAACACCGGGGAGCTGTTTTTT
cdr3_aa: CASSKKLDRNTGELFF

v_call: TRBV13
j_call: TRBJ2-3
d_call: NA
clone_size: NA
cdr3_nt: TGTGCCAGCAGCCAGGGTGGCCCAGATACGCAGTATTTT
cdr3_aa: CASSQGGPDTQYF

v_call: TRBV6-5
j_call: TRBJ2-5
d_call: NA
clone_size: NA
cdr3_nt: TGTGCCAGCAGTTATGGCCGGCGGGAGACCCAGTACTTC
cdr3_aa: CASSYGRRETQYF

v_call: TRBV4-2
j_call: TRBJ2-6
d_call: TRBD1
clone_size: few
cdr3_nt: TGTGCCAGCAGCCACGACAGGGGCTCTGGGGCCAACGTCCTGACTTTC
cdr3_aa: CASSHDRGSGANVLTF

v_call: TRBV27
j_call: TRBJ1-4
d_call: NA
clone_size: NA
cdr3_nt: TGTGCCAGCAGTTACAGTACCTCAACTAATGAAAAACTGTTTTTT
cdr3_aa: CASSYSTSTNEKLFF

v_call: TRBV27
j_call: TRBJ1-3
d_call: NA
clone_size: NA
cdr3_nt: TGTGCCAGTCGACAGAACTCTGGAAACACCATATATTTT
cdr3_aa: CASRQNSGNTIYF

v_call: TRBV3-1/TRBV3-2
j_call: TRBJ2-5
d_call: NA
clone_size: NA
cdr3_nt: TGTGCCAGCAGCCAAGATCCGGGTCCGAGGGAGACCCAGTACTTC
cdr3_aa: CASSQDPGPRETQYF

v_call: TRBV5-6
j_call: TRBJ1-2
d_call: TRBD1
clone_size: NA
cdr3_nt: TGTGCCAGCAGGGTGGGGGACAGACGAAAAATTATGTTTGGCTACACCTTC
cdr3_aa: CASRVGDRRKIMFGYTF

v_call: TRBV27
j_call: TRBJ1-5
d_call: TRBD1
clone_size: NA
cdr3_nt: TGTGCCAGCAGTTTGAGGGGGCGGACAAATCAGCCCCAGCATTTT
cdr3_aa: CASSLRGRTNQPQHF

v_call: TRBV12-5
j_call: TRBJ2-6
d_call: TRBD1
clone_size: NA
cdr3_nt: TGTGCTAGTGGTTTGAGTTTATCAGGGGGCGTCAACGTCCTGACTTTC
cdr3_aa: CASGLSLSGGVNVLTF

v_call: TRBV7-9
j_call: TRBJ2-7
d_call: TRBD1
clone_size: NA
cdr3_nt: TGTGCCAGCAGCTTAGTGGGACAGGGGCCCTACGAGCAGTACTTC
cdr3_aa: CASSLVGQGPYEQYF

v_call: TRBV3-1/TRBV3-2
j_call: TRBJ2-3
d_call: NA
clone_size: NA
cdr3_nt: TGTGCCAGCAGCCCCCTCGGAGGTGGGACAGATACGCAGTATTTT
cdr3_aa: CASSPLGGGTDTQYF

v_call: TRBV10-2
j_call: TRBJ2-1
d_call: TRBD1
clone_size: NA
cdr3_nt: TGCGCCAGCACTGGACAGGGGGCCTACAATGAGCAGTTCTTC
cdr3_aa: CASTGQGAYNEQFF